These 18 T cell receptor beta chains originate from one sample sequenced in a study of chemoradiotherapy in HPV16-positive cancers. Sequencing used immunoSEQ multiplex PCR; TCRdb keeps in-frame clones, though not all of them. The table records about 7,800 clones, about 86% of them present only once. Sequencing used blood, obtained from a patient who underwent chemoradiotherapy. The receptors were gathered from a human donor with HPV-associated anogenital cancer.

The chain has TRBV2 and TRBJ2-6; no firm D call. Germline lookup yields CDR1 SNHLY and CDR2 FYNNEI. CDR3 length: 14 amino acids. With 2 bases removed from V and 4 bases from J, the gap between germline ends came to 6 bases. CDR3 nucleotide sequence: TGTGCCAGCAGTGAAAGGCCCGGGGCCAACGTCCTGACTTTC. Its translation: CASSERPGANVLTF.

The chain links TRBV10-3 to TRBJ1-5; 8 positions match TRBD1. The CDR3 spans 14 residues. Germline loops: CDR1 ENHRY, CDR2 SYGVKD. The trim removed 8 bases at V and 3 bases at J, leaving 6 bases unmatched. The CDR3 protein is CAISGTGDNQPQHF. CDR3 DNA: TGTGCCATCTCCGGGACAGGCGACAATCAGCCCCAGCATTTT.

This chain links TRBV18 with TRBJ2-7; a possible D gene is TRBD1 (6 bases). With 2 bases removed from V and 2 bases from J, the gap between germline ends came to 13 bases. This CDR3 is built from 15 residues. From germline, CDR1 is KGHSH and CDR2 LQKENI. CDR3 residues: CASSPAQGSPYEQYF. DNA of the CDR3: TGTGCCAGCTCACCAGCACAGGGCTCTCCCTACGAGCAGTACTTC.

This rearrangement joins TRBV6-5 to TRBJ2-5, with D possibly TRBD2 on 5 matching bases. CDR3 length: 14 amino acids. The germline CDR1 and CDR2 sequences are MNHEY and SVGAGI. V lost 5 bases, J lost 4 bases, and 14 bases lay in between. CDR3 bases: TGTGCCAGCAGTGGGGTAGCGATTGGAGAGACCCAGTACTTC. Residues: CASSGVAIGETQYF.

This clone has more than one count but fewer than ten. The chain links TRBV2 to TRBJ1-1; D call uncertain. V dropped 8 bases and J dropped 7 bases, with 14 bases sitting between them. The length of the CDR3 is 12 residues. In germline, CDR1 is SNHLY, CDR2 FYNNEI. CDR3 protein: CASPEINGEAFF. CDR3 coding DNA: TGTGCCAGCCCTGAGATAAACGGTGAAGCTTTCTTT.

In DNA, the CDR3 is TGTGCCAGCAGTGAAAACGGGGCCCTTAATAATTCACCCCTCCACTTT. Amino acid sequence: CASSENGALNNSPLHF. The chain uses TRBV2 and TRBJ1-6; TRBD1 might be the D (5 bases). CDR3 length: 16 residues. Germline V gives CDR1 SNHLY, CDR2 FYNNEI. V was cut by 2 bases and J by 5 bases, with 13 bases left in between.

The V gene is TRBV5-6, the J gene TRBJ1-1, with a weak D call TRBD1 (6 bases). CDR1 and CDR2 (germline): SGHDT, YYEEEE. The CDR3 is 15 residues long. The germline V and J ends were trimmed by 2 bases and 3 bases, with 14 bases remaining between them. This chain's CDR3 is CASSFETGWDTEAFF. The DNA for the CDR3 is TGTGCCAGCAGCTTCGAGACAGGATGGGACACTGAAGCTTTCTTT.

This clone was counted once. The chain employs TRBV2 and TRBJ2-6; no clear D. V was shortened by 4 bases and J by 4 bases, with 8 bases between the two germline ends. Looked up from germline, CDR1 is SNHLY and CDR2 is FYNNEI. The CDR3 length is 14 residues. The DNA for the CDR3 is TGTGCCAGCAGTGTAAGGTCCGGGGCCAACGTCCTGACTTTC. Encoded protein: CASSVRSGANVLTF.

The CDR3 sequence: CASSLAAAGVNQPQHF. In DNA, the CDR3 is TGTGCCAGCAGCTTAGCGGCCGCAGGAGTCAATCAGCCCCAGCATTTT. V and J are TRBV7-8 and TRBJ1-5; D is unclear. V lost 0 bases and J 3 bases, leaving 12 bases between the germline ends. The CDR3 length is 16 residues. CDR1 SGHVS and CDR2 FQNEAQ come from the germline V gene.

The rearrangement uses TRBV7-8 and TRBJ1-3, with unresolved D. CDR1 and CDR2 from the germline V gene are SGHVS and FQNEAQ. This CDR3 is built from 14 residues. The V end was cut by 5 bases, the J end by 3 bases, with 11 bases between. The CDR3 is CASSIRGSGNTIYF. In DNA, the CDR3 is TGTGCCAGCAGCATCCGGGGTAGTGGAAACACCATATATTTT. Combining the CDR3 with reference TRBV7-8 and TRBJ1-3 gives the whole variable domain GAGVSQSPRYKVAKRGQDVALRCDPISGHVSLFWYQQALGQGPEFLTYFQNEAQLDKSGLPSDRFFAERPEGSVSTLKIQRTQQEDSAVYLCASSIRGSGNTIYFGEGSWLTVV.

The V gene is TRBV18, the J gene TRBJ2-1; TRBD1 agrees at 8 bases. J gave up 9 bases and V 0 bases, and 7 bases lay outside the gene matches. The CDR3 has 15 residues. Germline CDR1 KGHSH, CDR2 LQKENI. The CDR3 bases are TGTGCCAGCTCACCACCTAATTCAGGGGGCGGTGAGCAGTTCTTC. Amino acid sequence: CASSPPNSGGGEQFF.

This clone was recorded a few times. This chain links TRBV7-9 with TRBJ2-7, with D perhaps matching TRBD2 (7 bases). The CDR3 totals 15 residues. V lost 2 bases to trimming and J lost 6 bases, with 17 bases between them. Germline V CDR1 and CDR2: SEHNR, FQNEAQ (reference sequence). The CDR3 sequence: CASSLSDLRGGEQYF. The CDR3 nucleotides read TGTGCCAGCAGCTTATCTGATCTGAGGGGGGGCGAGCAGTACTTC.

V is TRBV10-3 and J is TRBJ2-2, with D perhaps assigned TRBD1 or TRBD2 (5 bases each). CDR1 is ENHRY and CDR2 is SYGVKD in the germline V gene. V gave up 2 bases and J gave up 6 bases, with 13 bases separating them. This CDR3 has 15 residues. The CDR3 bases are TGTGCCATCAGTGAGGGGAAGGGGCGGGCCGGGGAGCTGTTTTTT. Residues: CAISEGKGRAGELFF.

V usage is TRBV6-4 and J usage is TRBJ2-3, with 7 bases that match TRBD1. There are 13 residues in the CDR3. J was trimmed by 4 bases and V by 10 bases; bases with no gene match: 8. The germline V gene has CDR1 MRHNA and CDR2 SNTAGT. The CDR3 loop reads CANRGFDADTQYF. CDR3 sequence (DNA): TGTGCCAACAGGGGTTTTGATGCAGATACGCAGTATTTT.

The V gene is TRBV6-6, the J gene TRBJ2-3; no reliable D call. CDR1 is MNHNY and CDR2 is SVGAGI in the germline V gene (reference sequence). This CDR3 has 14 residues. The V and J ends lost 7 bases and 0 bases respectively, with 11 bases between them. In nucleotides, the CDR3 is TGTGCCAGCACGAGGAGCGATAGCACAGATACGCAGTATTTT. Residues: CASTRSDSTDTQYF.

The J gene is TRBJ2-5, the V gene TRBV19, with TRBD2 identical over 15 bases. The CDR3 extends over 19 amino acids. The V and J ends lost 5 bases and 4 bases, in that order; junction bases with no gene match: 14. The germline CDR1 and CDR2 sequences are LNHDA and SQIVND (reference sequence). The CDR3 here is CASSPRTSGGGTTPETQYF. The CDR3 coding sequence is TGTGCCAGTAGTCCTCGGACTAGCGGGGGGGGGACCACCCCAGAGACCCAGTACTTC.

The table lists this clone with a few counts. This chain connects TRBV2 to TRBJ1-5; 7 nucleotides align to TRBD1. Germline V gene data show CDR1 as SNHLY and CDR2 as FYNNEI. The CDR3 runs to 13 residues. V was pared by 5 bases and J by 5 bases, with 3 bases of the junction left unmatched. CDR3 nucleotide sequence: TGTGCCAGCAGTAAGCAGGGGGATCAGCCCCAGCATTTT. This gives the protein CASSKQGDQPQHF.

This clone showed up just once. V is TRBV7-8 and J is TRBJ1-1; D not certain. This CDR3 has 15 amino acids. V lost 5 bases and J lost 0, with 13 bases in between. Germline V gene data show CDR1 as SGHVS and CDR2 as FQNEAQ. CDR3 amino acids: CASSPHPGMNTEAFF. The CDR3 region has the DNA TGTGCCAGCAGCCCCCATCCTGGTATGAACACTGAAGCTTTCTTT.